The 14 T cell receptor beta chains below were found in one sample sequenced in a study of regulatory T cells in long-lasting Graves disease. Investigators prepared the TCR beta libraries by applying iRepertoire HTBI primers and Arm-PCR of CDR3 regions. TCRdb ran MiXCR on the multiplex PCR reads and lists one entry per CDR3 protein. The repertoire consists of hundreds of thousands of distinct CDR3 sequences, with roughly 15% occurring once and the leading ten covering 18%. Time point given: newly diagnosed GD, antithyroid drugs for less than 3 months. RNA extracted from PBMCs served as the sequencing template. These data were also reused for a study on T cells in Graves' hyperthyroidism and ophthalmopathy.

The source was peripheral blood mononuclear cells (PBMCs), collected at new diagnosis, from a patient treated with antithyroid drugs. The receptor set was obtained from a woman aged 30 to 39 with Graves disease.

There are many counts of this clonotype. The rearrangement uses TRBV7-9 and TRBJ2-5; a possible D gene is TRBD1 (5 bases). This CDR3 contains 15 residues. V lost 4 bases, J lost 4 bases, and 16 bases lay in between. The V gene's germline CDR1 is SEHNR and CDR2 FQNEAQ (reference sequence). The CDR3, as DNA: TGTGCCAGCAGCTCAACCTGGACATATGGAGAGACCCAGTACTTC. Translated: CASSSTWTYGETQYF.

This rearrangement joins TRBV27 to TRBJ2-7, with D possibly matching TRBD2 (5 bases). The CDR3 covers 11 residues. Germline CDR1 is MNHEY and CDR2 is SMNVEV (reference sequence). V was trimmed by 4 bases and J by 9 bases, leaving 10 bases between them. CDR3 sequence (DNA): TGTGCCAGCAGTTCTGACTATTGGCAGTACTTC. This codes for CASSSDYWQYF.

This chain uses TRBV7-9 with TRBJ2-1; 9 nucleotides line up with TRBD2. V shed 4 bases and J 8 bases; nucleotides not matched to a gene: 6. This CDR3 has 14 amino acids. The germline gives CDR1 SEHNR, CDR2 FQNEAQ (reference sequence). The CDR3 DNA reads TGTGCCAGCAGCTATAGCGGGAGTTGGGATGAGCAGTTCTTC. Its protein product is CASSYSGSWDEQFF.

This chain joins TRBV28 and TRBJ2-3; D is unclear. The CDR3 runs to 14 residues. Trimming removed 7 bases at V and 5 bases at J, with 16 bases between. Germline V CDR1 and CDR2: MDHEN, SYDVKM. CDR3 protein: CASNPTGFQDTQYF. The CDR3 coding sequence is TGTGCCAGCAACCCCACTGGCTTTCAAGATACGCAGTATTTT.

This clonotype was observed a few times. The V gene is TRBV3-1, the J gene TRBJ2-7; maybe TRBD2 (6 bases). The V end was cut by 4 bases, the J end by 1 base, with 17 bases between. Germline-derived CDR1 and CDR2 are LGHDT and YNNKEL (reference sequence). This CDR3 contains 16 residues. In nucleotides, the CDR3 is TGTGCCAGCAGCCCTCCCGGGACTCAGTCTTCCTACGAGCAGTACTTC. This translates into CASSPPGTQSSYEQYF.

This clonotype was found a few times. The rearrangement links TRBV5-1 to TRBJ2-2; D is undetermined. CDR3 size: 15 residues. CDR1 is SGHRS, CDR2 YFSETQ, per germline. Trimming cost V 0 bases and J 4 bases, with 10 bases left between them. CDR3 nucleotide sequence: TGCGCCAGCAGCTTGGAAGGGCAAGGCACCGGGGAGCTGTTTTTT. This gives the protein CASSLEGQGTGELFF.

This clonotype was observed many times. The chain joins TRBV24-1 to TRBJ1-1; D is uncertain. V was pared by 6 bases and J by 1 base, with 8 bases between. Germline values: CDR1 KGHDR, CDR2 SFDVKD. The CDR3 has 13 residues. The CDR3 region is CATSREKNTEAFF. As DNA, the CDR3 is TGTGCCACCAGTAGAGAGAAGAACACTGAAGCTTTCTTT.

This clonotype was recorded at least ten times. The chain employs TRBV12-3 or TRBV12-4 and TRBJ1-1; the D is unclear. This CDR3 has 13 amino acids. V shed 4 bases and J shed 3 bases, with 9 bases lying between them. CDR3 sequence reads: CASSSPGDTEAFF. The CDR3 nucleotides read TGTGCCAGCAGTTCCCCCGGAGACACTGAAGCTTTCTTT.

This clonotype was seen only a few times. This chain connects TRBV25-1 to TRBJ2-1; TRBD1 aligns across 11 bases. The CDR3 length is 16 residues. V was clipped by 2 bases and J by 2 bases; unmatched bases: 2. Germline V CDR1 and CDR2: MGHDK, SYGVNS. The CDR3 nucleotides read TGTGCCAGCAGTGAACTGGGACAGGGGGCCTACAATGAGCAGTTCTTC. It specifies CASSELGQGAYNEQFF. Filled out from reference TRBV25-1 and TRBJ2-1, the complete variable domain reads EADIYQTPRYLVIGTGKKITLECSQTMGHDKMYWYQQDPGMELHLIHYSYGVNSTEKGDLSSESTVSRIRTEHFPLTLESARPSHTSQYLCASSELGQGAYNEQFFGPGTRLTVL.

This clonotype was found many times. CDR3 residues: CASSLQTSGGTDTQYF. As DNA, the CDR3 is TGCGCCAGCAGCTTGCAGACTAGCGGGGGCACAGATACGCAGTATTTT. The V call is TRBV5-1, the J call TRBJ2-3; 11 bases match TRBD2. V was pared by 1 base and J by 1 base, with 2 bases of the junction left unmatched. Germline lookup yields CDR1 SGHRS and CDR2 YFSETQ. The CDR3 runs 16 residues.

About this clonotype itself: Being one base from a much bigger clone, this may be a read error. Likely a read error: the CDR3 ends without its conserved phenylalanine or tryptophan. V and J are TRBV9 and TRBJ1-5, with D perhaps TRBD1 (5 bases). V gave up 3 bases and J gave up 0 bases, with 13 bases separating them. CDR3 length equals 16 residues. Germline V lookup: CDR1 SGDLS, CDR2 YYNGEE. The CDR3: CASSGGPGDSNQPQHL. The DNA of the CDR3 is TGTGCCAGCAGCGGCGGGCCGGGGGATAGCAATCAGCCCCAGCATCTT.

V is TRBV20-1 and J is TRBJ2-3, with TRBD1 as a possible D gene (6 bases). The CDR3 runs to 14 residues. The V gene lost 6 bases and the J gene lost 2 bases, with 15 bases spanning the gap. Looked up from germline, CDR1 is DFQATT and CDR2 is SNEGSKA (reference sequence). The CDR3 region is CSARKGGATDTQYF. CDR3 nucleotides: TGCAGTGCCAGAAAAGGGGGAGCCACAGATACGCAGTATTTT.

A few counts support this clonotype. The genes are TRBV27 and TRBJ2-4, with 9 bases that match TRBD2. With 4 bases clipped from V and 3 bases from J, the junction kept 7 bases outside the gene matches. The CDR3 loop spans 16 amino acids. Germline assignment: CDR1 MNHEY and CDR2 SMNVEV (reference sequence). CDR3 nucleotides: TGTGCCAGCAGTTGGCGGGGGGGGGGGGGCAAAAACATTCAGTACTTC. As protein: CASSWRGGGGKNIQYF.

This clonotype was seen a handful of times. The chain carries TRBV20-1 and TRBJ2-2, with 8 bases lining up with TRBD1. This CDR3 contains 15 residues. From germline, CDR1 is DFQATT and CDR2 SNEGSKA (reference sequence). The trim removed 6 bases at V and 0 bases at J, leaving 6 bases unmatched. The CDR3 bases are TGCAGTGCAATGAAGGGACAGGCGAACACCGGGGAGCTGTTTTTT. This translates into CSAMKGQANTGELFF.